These 25 T cell receptor beta chains share one sample of origin, sequenced in a study of cytomegalovirus exposure and HLA in healthy donors. The PCR had 60 Vbeta and 13 Jbeta primers. Profiling relied on immunoSEQ multiplex PCR, and the TCRdb table lists in-frame clones only, not all of them. This table has around 200,000 clones, roughly 89% appearing once. The sample comprised PBMCs. The receptors were sampled from a woman aged 18-29 years in good health and CMV-seronegative.

The CDR3 bases are TGCGCCAGCAGCCACCTGACAGGGGAGAACACTGAAGCTTTCTTT. This codes for CASSHLTGENTEAFF. The gene calls are TRBV5-1 and TRBJ1-1, with 8 bases that match TRBD1. V lost 4 bases to trimming and J lost 1 base; unmatched junction nucleotides: 6. This CDR3 region has 15 residues. CDR1 and CDR2 (germline): SGHRS, YFSETQ.

In DNA form, the CDR3 reads TGTGCCAGCAGCGCACGGACAGTTTCAGCTTTCTTT. This gives the protein CASSARTVSAFF. The chain recombines TRBV7-2 with TRBJ1-1; the D gene is possibly TRBD1 (6 bases). The CDR3 is 12 residues long. Germline-derived CDR1 and CDR2 are SGHTA and FQGNSA. Trimming removed 5 bases from V and 10 bases from J, with 14 bases in between. Full variable domain (outside the CDR3, taken from reference TRBV7-2 and TRBJ1-1): GAGVSQSPSNKVTEKGKDVELRCDPISGHTALYWYRQSLGQGLEFLIYFQGNSAPDKSGLPSDRFSAERTGGSVSTLTIQRTQQEDSAVYLCASSARTVSAFFGQGTRLTVV.

V usage is TRBV10-3 and J usage is TRBJ1-2, with 9 positions matching TRBD1. V was clipped by 8 bases and J by 1 base; unmatched bases: 5. The CDR3 has 14 amino acids. Germline CDR1 ENHRY, CDR2 SYGVKD. CDR3 DNA: TGTGCCATCGACACAGGGGGCCTTAACTATGGCTACACCTTC. It yields the protein CAIDTGGLNYGYTF.

CDR3 nucleotides: TGCGCCAGCAGCCCCATAGCGGGAGGGCCCCACGATGAGCAGTTCTTC. Amino acids: CASSPIAGGPHDEQFF. The rearrangement links TRBV4-1 to TRBJ2-1; TRBD2 matches at 11 bases. V trimming: 4 bases; J trimming: 8 bases; junction bases outside the gene matches: 10. The CDR3 contains 16 residues. Germline V gene lookup returns CDR1 MGHRA and CDR2 YSYEKL.

The CDR3 is CASSFTTAQETQYF. CDR3 in DNA: TGTGCCAGCAGCTTCACGACAGCCCAAGAGACCCAGTACTTC. V and J are TRBV5-8 and TRBJ2-5; perhaps TRBD1 as D (5 bases). Trimming removed 2 bases from V and 1 base from J, with 9 bases in between. Germline V gene lookup returns CDR1 SGHTS and CDR2 YDEGEE. The CDR3 sequence is 14 residues long.

The chain recombines TRBV14 with TRBJ2-1; weak D call: TRBD2 (6 bases). The germline gives CDR1 SGHDN, CDR2 FVKESK. CDR3 length equals 14 residues. Between the trimmed V and J ends, which lost 4 bases and 12 bases, there was a span of 19 bases. The CDR3 loop reads CASSPNRGDGGQFF. CDR3 sequence (DNA): TGTGCCAGCAGCCCCAACCGAGGGGACGGGGGGCAGTTCTTC.

In its sample, this clone was seen many times. A junction end diverges from the germline sequence, so it may reflect a read error. The same CDR3 can be traced to other DNA sequences in this sample. This chain uses TRBV5-1 with TRBJ2-7; D unresolved. The germline CDR1 and CDR2 sequences are SGHRS and YFSETQ. This CDR3 contains 14 residues. The DNA for the CDR3 is TGTGCCAGCAGCTTGCCCCCGAGGACCTACGAGCAGTACTTC. The encoded protein is CASSLPPRTYEQYF.

This clone was observed once. The gene calls are TRBV11-2 and TRBJ2-7; maybe TRBD1 (6 bases). The V gene's germline CDR1 is SGHAT and CDR2 FQNNGV. CDR3 size: 14 residues. V lost 1 base and J lost 2, with 9 bases in between. In DNA form, the CDR3 reads TGTGCCAGCAGCTTAGGGACAGCAACCTACGAGCAGTACTTC. It translates to CASSLGTATYEQYF.

The genes are TRBV19 and TRBJ1-2; TRBD1 is a possible D gene (5 bases). The CDR3 is 16 residues long. V lost 0 bases, J lost 4 bases, and 15 bases lay in between. Germline V gene data show CDR1 as LNHDA and CDR2 as SQIVND (reference sequence). The CDR3 region has the DNA TGTGCCAGTAGTATAGATCTGGAGGGGACGGCCTATGGCTACACCTTC. Translating gives CASSIDLEGTAYGYTF.

The chain is built from TRBV4-3 and TRBJ1-3; D gene unclear. The CDR3 totals 17 residues. Germline lookup yields CDR1 LGHNA and CDR2 YSLEER. V lost 0 bases, J lost 2 bases, and 14 bases lay in between. CDR3 sequence (DNA): TGCGCCAGCAGCCAAGATATTCGTTTAAGCCCTGGAAACACCATATATTTT. Translated, it gives CASSQDIRLSPGNTIYF.

The rearrangement uses TRBV19 and TRBJ1-3; no clear D. CDR1 is LNHDA, CDR2 SQIVND, per germline (reference sequence). The ends were cut back, 7 bases at V and 6 bases at J, with 13 bases in the middle. The length of the CDR3 is 13 residues. CDR3 bases: TGTGCCAGTATTCAACCGCCGGTAAACACCATATATTTT. Translating gives CASIQPPVNTIYF.

The V call is TRBV11-3, the J call TRBJ2-7, with D perhaps TRBD2 (6 bases). V dropped 2 bases and J dropped 7 bases, with 15 bases sitting between them. The length of the CDR3 is 14 residues. CDR1 is SGHNT and CDR2 is YENEEA in the germline V gene. CDR3 residues: CASSLTGAGGEQYF. The CDR3 region has the DNA TGTGCCAGCAGCTTAACGGGAGCGGGTGGGGAGCAGTACTTC.

In its sample, this clone was seen once. This sequence joins TRBV5-5 and TRBJ2-3, with 10 bases matching TRBD2. Per the germline V gene, CDR1 is SGHKS and CDR2 is YYEKEE (reference sequence). CDR3 length: 16 amino acids. The J segment lost 1 base and the V segment lost 6 bases, leaving 8 bases of the junction unmatched. CDR3 region: CASTHSGTSGTDTQYF. CDR3 coding DNA: TGTGCCAGCACCCACTCAGGGACTAGCGGCACAGATACGCAGTATTTT.

The rearrangement joins TRBV5-6 to TRBJ2-7; 9 bases are shared with TRBD2. CDR1 and CDR2 from the germline V gene are SGHDT and YYEEEE. The CDR3 covers 16 residues. The V and J ends lost 3 bases and 0 bases, in that order; junction bases with no gene match: 7. The CDR3 loop reads CASSSGLALSSYEQYF. DNA of the CDR3: TGTGCCAGCAGCTCAGGACTAGCGCTTAGCTCCTACGAGCAGTACTTC.

The chain carries TRBV2 and TRBJ1-2; no definite D call. Germline V lookup: CDR1 SNHLY, CDR2 FYNNEI. The V end lost 6 bases, the J end lost 0 bases, and 8 bases lay between the germline ends. The CDR3 is 13 residues long. CDR3 coding DNA: TGTGCCAGCAGAGCTGAGACTAACTATGGCTACACCTTC. Its translation: CASRAETNYGYTF.

The J gene is TRBJ1-2, the V gene TRBV6-5; D is undetermined. This CDR3 contains 13 residues. The ends were cut back, 2 bases at V and 10 bases at J, with 14 bases in the middle. Germline V CDR1 and CDR2: MNHEY, SVGAGI. CDR3 coding DNA: TGTGCCAGCAGTTACAACACCCCACGACTCTACACCTTC. Translation: CASSYNTPRLYTF.

V usage is TRBV27 and J usage is TRBJ2-7; 10 bases agree with TRBD1. Trimming removed 8 bases from V and 9 bases from J; junction bases left unmatched: 16. CDR1 and CDR2 from the germline V gene are MNHEY and SMNVEV (reference sequence). This CDR3 region has 15 residues. CDR3 nucleotides: TGTGCCAGCTCCAGTCCCGGGACAGGGGTCCTAGGGCAGTACTTC. It specifies CASSSPGTGVLGQYF.

This sequence joins TRBV10-3 and TRBJ1-2, with 8 bases matching TRBD1. From germline, CDR1 is ENHRY and CDR2 SYGVKD. The CDR3 is 13 residues long. V shed 4 bases and J 6 bases; nucleotides not matched to a gene: 4. The CDR3 DNA sequence: TGTGCCATCAGTGTCAGGACAGGGCATGGCTACACCTTC. Protein: CAISVRTGHGYTF.

The chain recombines TRBV27 with TRBJ2-5; tentative D call: TRBD2 (6 bases). Germline CDR1 reads MNHEY; CDR2 reads SMNVEV (reference sequence). This CDR3 contains 15 residues. Trimming left V 5 bases short and J 11 bases short, with 24 bases between. CDR3: CASSPSISEVREQYF. The CDR3 coding sequence is TGTGCCAGCAGTCCCTCCATTTCCGAGGTTCGGGAGCAGTACTTC.

The V call is TRBV4-2, the J call TRBJ2-5; 11 nucleotides agree with TRBD2. V gave up 1 base and J gave up 6 bases; unmatched junction bases: 4. The CDR3 consists of 15 residues. Germline assignment: CDR1 LGHNA and CDR2 YNFKEQ. The CDR3 here is CASSQATSGSQTQYF. The DNA of the CDR3 is TGTGCCAGCAGCCAAGCAACTAGCGGGAGTCAGACCCAGTACTTC.

V is TRBV14 and J is TRBJ1-2; 8 positions match TRBD1. Trimming cost V 0 bases and J 1 base; bases outside gene matches: 7. The V gene's germline CDR1 is SGHDN and CDR2 FVKESK. The CDR3 runs to 17 residues. The CDR3 sequence is CASSQDNRGDFNYGYTF. CDR3 in DNA: TGTGCCAGCAGCCAAGATAACAGGGGGGACTTTAACTATGGCTACACCTTC. Using reference TRBV14 and TRBJ1-2 for the parts outside the CDR3, the full variable domain is EAGVTQFPSHSVIEKGQTVTLRCDPISGHDNLYWYRRVMGKEIKFLLHFVKESKQDESGMPNNRFLAERTGGTYSTLKVQPAELEDSGVYFCASSQDNRGDFNYGYTFGSGTRLTVV.

The genes are TRBV4-3 and TRBJ2-5, with 10 positions matching TRBD2. The V and J ends lost 1 base and 7 bases, in that order; junction bases with no gene match: 9. This CDR3 region has 16 residues. Germline V gene lookup returns CDR1 LGHNA and CDR2 YSLEER. CDR3 residues: CASSQVKRGGGWTQYF. In DNA, the CDR3 is TGCGCCAGCAGCCAAGTTAAGCGGGGGGGCGGATGGACCCAGTACTTC.

The chain has TRBV4-3 and TRBJ2-3; no clear D gene. Trimming stripped 0 bases from V and 2 bases from J, with 12 bases between. CDR3 length equals 16 residues. The germline CDR1 and CDR2 sequences are LGHNA and YSLEER. CDR3: CASSQDGTRLTDTQYF. The CDR3 nucleotides read TGCGCCAGCAGCCAAGATGGAACCAGACTCACAGATACGCAGTATTTT.

This clone was observed a single time. The J gene is TRBJ2-1, the V gene TRBV4-3, with D hard to call. V shed 0 bases and J shed 0 bases, with 9 bases lying between them. Germline V gene lookup returns CDR1 LGHNA and CDR2 YSLEER. The CDR3 runs 16 residues. In DNA form, the CDR3 reads TGCGCCAGCAGCCAAGATCGGTTTTCCTCCTACAATGAGCAGTTCTTC. It is translated as CASSQDRFSSYNEQFF.

The chain couples TRBV13 to TRBJ1-1; D not certain. Germline-derived CDR1 and CDR2 are PRHDT and FYEKMQ (reference sequence). The CDR3 extends over 15 amino acids. The V end was cut by 0 bases, the J end by 2 bases, with 10 bases between. The CDR3 loop reads CASSLGWPINTEAFF. As DNA, the CDR3 is TGTGCCAGCAGCTTAGGCTGGCCGATAAACACTGAAGCTTTCTTT.